This T cell receptor (beta chain) stems from a study of blood T cell repertoires in COVID-19. Across the whole study: Acute and convalescent COVID-19 samples came from the United States, Italy and Spain. Sources were T cells, B-cell-depleted T cells, or PBMCs; the material itself was cDNA or gDNA.

Germline CDR1 reads SGHNT; CDR2 reads YYREEE (reference sequence). The CDR3 runs 14 residues. J lost 5 bases, V lost 0 bases, and 3 bases had no gene match. As handled by the study authors: From reference gene primer amplification, estimates of nucleated cell counts were derived. Measured with immunoSEQ multiplex PCR; TCRdb has only the in-frame clones, and not every one. V and J calls and clone size are those listed in that table; D and trimming were worked out from the DNA. The top ten clones hold around 2.4% of a sample with about 42,000 clones, about 88% of them seen once. This TCR was sampled from a human donor in a cohort sampled during active COVID-19. The sample comprised peripheral blood. The V and J genes are TRBV5-4 and TRBJ1-2; 8 bases align to TRBD1. CDR3 protein: CASSLVGQEYGYTF. CDR3 DNA: TGTGCCAGCAGCTTGGTGGGACAGGAGTATGGCTACACCTTC.